These 7 T cell receptor beta chains share one sample of origin, sequenced in a study of blood T cell repertoires in COVID-19. The method was immunoSEQ multiplex PCR; TCRdb's version includes in-frame clones alone and lacks a portion of them. This table has some 50,000 clones, 86% appearing once. Source material: peripheral blood. These receptor sequences come from a human donor in a cohort sampled during active COVID-19.

This chain's CDR3 is CASSLGAEGNTIYF. The CDR3 DNA reads as TGTGCCAGCAGCTTAGGGGCTGAGGGAAACACCATATATTTT. This chain joins TRBV7-2 and TRBJ1-3; D remains unclear. Germline V CDR1 and CDR2: SGHTA, FQGNSA. The CDR3 runs to 14 residues. The V gene lost 1 base and the J gene lost 4 bases, with 8 bases spanning the gap. Looking up the rest from reference TRBV7-2 and TRBJ1-3 gives the full variable domain: GAGVSQSPSNKVTEKGKDVELRCDPISGHTALYWYRQSLGQGLEFLIYFQGNSAPDKSGLPSDRFSAERTGGSVSTLTIQRTQQEDSAVYLCASSLGAEGNTIYFGEGSWLTVV.

This clone has only one observation. The rearrangement joins TRBV29-1 to TRBJ1-2; D uncertain. CDR3 length equals 13 residues. The V gene lost 4 bases and the J gene lost 1 base, with 10 bases spanning the gap. Germline V CDR1 and CDR2: SQVTM, ANQGSEA. The CDR3 nucleotides read TGCAGCGTTGGACACAGTAGTAACTATGGCTACACCTTC. Its translation: CSVGHSSNYGYTF.

This clone appeared a few times. The rearrangement links TRBV5-6 to TRBJ1-5; 9 positions match TRBD1. Trimming took 4 bases from V and 4 from J; bases not matched to a gene: 9. The CDR3 covers 16 residues. The germline V gene encodes CDR1 SGHDT and CDR2 YYEEEE. Here the CDR3 DNA reads TGTGCCAGCAGCATCCGGGACAGGGCACCGAATCAGCCCCAGCATTTT. Its translation: CASSIRDRAPNQPQHF.

V gene TRBV19 combines with J gene TRBJ1-1; 7 bases align to TRBD1. CDR3 length equals 17 residues. Germline CDR1 is LNHDA and CDR2 is SQIVND (reference sequence). V dropped 5 bases and J dropped 4; count of bases not matched to a gene: 16. The CDR3 sequence: CASSLPTGRIIPTEAFF. The CDR3 DNA is TGTGCCAGTAGTCTCCCGACAGGGCGCATTATCCCCACTGAAGCTTTCTTT.

This clone was seen a single time. CDR3 nucleotides: TGTGCCAGCAGTGGGACAGGGTTTACCGGGGAGCTGTTTTTT. Residues: CASSGTGFTGELFF. The V and J genes are TRBV6-4 and TRBJ2-2, with TRBD1 matching over 8 bases. The CDR3 length is 14 residues. Germline V gene sequence: CDR1 MRHNA, CDR2 SNTAGT. The J segment lost 5 bases and the V segment lost 4 bases, leaving 3 bases of the junction unmatched.

The CDR3 nucleotides are TGTGCCAGTAGTCCCCCACCATCGGGACACTCCTACGAGCAGTACTTC. Translation: CASSPPPSGHSYEQYF. This chain connects TRBV19 to TRBJ2-7, with a possible D match to TRBD1 (6 bases). The V and J ends lost 5 bases and 0 bases respectively, with 17 bases between them. Per the germline V gene, CDR1 is LNHDA and CDR2 is SQIVND (reference sequence). The CDR3 is 16 amino acids.

The chain carries TRBV9 and TRBJ2-1, with TRBD2 matching over 9 bases. With V trimmed by 2 bases and J by 3 bases, 3 bases remained unmatched. The germline V gene has CDR1 SGDLS and CDR2 YYNGEE. This CDR3 comprises 15 residues. The CDR3 DNA reads as TGTGCCAGCAGCGTCGGAGCGGGGGGCTACAATGAGCAGTTCTTC. It yields the protein CASSVGAGGYNEQFF.